The clone carrying this T cell receptor (beta chain) occurred many times. The sample originates from a study of blood T cells in healthy people across ages. It was with a sample-barcoded 5' primer and a J-beta primer mix that a second PCR of roughly 7 to 12 cycles was run. Carrying 12 random nucleotides, a template-switch adaptor labeled each individual cDNA molecule. Each CDR3 protein is one row after TCRdb ran MiXCR on the 5' RACE reads. The sample lists hundreds of thousands of distinct CDR3 sequences; roughly a quarter were seen once. Ranging in age from roughly 6 to 90, the donors were healthy Caucasian individuals from Russia. The germline V gene has CDR1 SGHVS and CDR2 FQNEAQ. V gave up 7 bases and J gave up 3 bases, with 14 bases separating them. The CDR3 is made up of 14 amino acids. This sample also belongs to another study, concerning T cells of mothers and their children. That work contributes: Donors comprised three healthy Caucasian mothers plus their six children. Detection of persistent microchimeric T cell clones did not occur.

Source material: blood. This TCR was sampled from a boy aged 2-15 years in good health. The gene calls are TRBV7-8 and TRBJ2-3, with TRBD2 as a possible D gene (5 bases). CDR3 sequence: CASIPGRGTDTQYF. CDR3 nucleotide sequence: TGTGCCAGCATTCCAGGCCGGGGAACAGATACGCAGTATTTT. The complete variable domain, with remaining parts taken from reference TRBV7-8 and TRBJ2-3, reads GAGVSQSPRYKVAKRGQDVALRCDPISGHVSLFWYQQALGQGPEFLTYFQNEAQLDKSGLPSDRFFAERPEGSVSTLKIQRTQQEDSAVYLCASIPGRGTDTQYFGPGTRLTVL.